This T cell receptor (beta chain) derives from a study of Tregs in tolerant kidney transplant recipients. The data were produced by immunoSEQ multiplex PCR, yet TCRdb's version contains in-frame clones alone and is incomplete. Seen here are some 110,000 clones, about 90% observed once, and the top ten hold approximately 0.59%. Thawed PBMCs were FACS-sorted into unstimulated CD4+CD25+CD127- regulatory T cells, CD4+CD25- non-regulatory cells, CD4 and CD8 cells. The CDR3 extends over 14 amino acids. Germline-derived CDR1 and CDR2 are SGHRS and YFSETQ. The trim removed 0 bases at V and 4 bases at J, leaving 0 bases unmatched. A note on this clone: This specimen includes other DNA sequences encoding the same CDR3.

The rearrangement joins TRBV5-1 to TRBJ1-5, with 8 positions matching TRBD1. The TCR originated in a human donor in good health. Source material: CD4+ T cells from blood. The CDR3 nucleotides are TGCGCCAGCAGCTTGGGGACAGGGAATCAGCCCCAGCATTTT. This sequence encodes CASSLGTGNQPQHF.